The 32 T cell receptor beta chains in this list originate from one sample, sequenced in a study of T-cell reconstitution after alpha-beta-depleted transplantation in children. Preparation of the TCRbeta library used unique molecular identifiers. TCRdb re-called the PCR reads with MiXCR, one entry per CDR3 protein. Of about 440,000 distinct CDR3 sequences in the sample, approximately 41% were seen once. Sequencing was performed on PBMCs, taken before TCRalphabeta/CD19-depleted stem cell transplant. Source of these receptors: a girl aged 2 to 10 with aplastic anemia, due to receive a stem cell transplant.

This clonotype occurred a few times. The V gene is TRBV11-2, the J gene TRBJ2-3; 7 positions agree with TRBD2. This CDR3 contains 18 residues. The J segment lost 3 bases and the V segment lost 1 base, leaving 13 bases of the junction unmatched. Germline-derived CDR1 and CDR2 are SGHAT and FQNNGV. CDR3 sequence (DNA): TGTGCCAGCAGCTTAGGTGAATTGGCGGGAGTGGGAACAGATACGCAGTATTTT. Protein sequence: CASSLGELAGVGTDTQYF.

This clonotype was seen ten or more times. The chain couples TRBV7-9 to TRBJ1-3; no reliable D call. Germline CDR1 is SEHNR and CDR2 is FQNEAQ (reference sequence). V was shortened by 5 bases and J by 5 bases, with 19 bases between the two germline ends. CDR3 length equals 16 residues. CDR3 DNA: TGTGCCAGCAGCCACACACCCCCAGGTTTTCGAAACACCATATATTTT. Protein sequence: CASSHTPPGFRNTIYF. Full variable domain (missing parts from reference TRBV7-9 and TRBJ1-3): DTGVSQNPRHKITKRGQNVTFRCDPISEHNRLYWYRQTLGQGPEFLTYFQNEAQLEKSRLLSDRFSAERPKGSFSTLEIQRTEQGDSAMYLCASSHTPPGFRNTIYFGEGSWLTVV.

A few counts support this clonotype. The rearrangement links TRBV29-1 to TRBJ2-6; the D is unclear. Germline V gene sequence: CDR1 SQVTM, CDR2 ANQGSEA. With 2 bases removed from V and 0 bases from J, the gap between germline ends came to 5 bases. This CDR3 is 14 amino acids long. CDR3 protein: CSVEQYSGANVLTF. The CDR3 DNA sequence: TGCAGCGTTGAACAGTACTCTGGGGCCAACGTCCTGACTTTC.

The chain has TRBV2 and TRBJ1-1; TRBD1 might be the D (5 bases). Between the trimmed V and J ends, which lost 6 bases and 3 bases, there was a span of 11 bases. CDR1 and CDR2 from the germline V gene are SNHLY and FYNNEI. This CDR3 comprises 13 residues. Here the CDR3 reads CASSLGPHTEAFF. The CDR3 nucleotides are TGTGCCAGCAGCCTGGGACCCCACACTGAAGCTTTCTTT.

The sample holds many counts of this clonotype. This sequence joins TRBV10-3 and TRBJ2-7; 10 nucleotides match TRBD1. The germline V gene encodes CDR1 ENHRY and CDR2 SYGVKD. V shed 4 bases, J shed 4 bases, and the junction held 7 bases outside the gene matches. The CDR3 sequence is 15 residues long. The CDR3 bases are TGTGCCATCAGTGTCGGGACAGGGGAATTTTACGAGCAGTACTTC. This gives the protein CAISVGTGEFYEQYF.

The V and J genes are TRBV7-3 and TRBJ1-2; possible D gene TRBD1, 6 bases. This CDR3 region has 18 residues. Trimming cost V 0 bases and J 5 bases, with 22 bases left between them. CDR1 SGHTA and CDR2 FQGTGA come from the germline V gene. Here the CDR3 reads CASSLTASVTRGDYGYTF. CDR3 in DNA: TGTGCCAGCAGCTTAACGGCGTCAGTGACAAGGGGGGATTATGGCTACACCTTC. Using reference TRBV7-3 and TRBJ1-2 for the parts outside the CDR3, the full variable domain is GAGVSQTPSNKVTEKGKYVELRCDPISGHTALYWYRQSLGQGPEFLIYFQGTGAADDSGLPNDRFFAVRPEGSVSTLKIQRTERGDSAVYLCASSLTASVTRGDYGYTFGSGTRLTVV.

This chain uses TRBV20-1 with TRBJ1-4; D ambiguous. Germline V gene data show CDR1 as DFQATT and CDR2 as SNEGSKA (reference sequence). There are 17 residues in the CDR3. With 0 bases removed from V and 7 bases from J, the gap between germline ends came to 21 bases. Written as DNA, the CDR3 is TGCAGTGCTAGAGATGCGGCAGGACCAGCTCGGCGTGAAAAACTGTTTTTT. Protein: CSARDAAGPARREKLFF.

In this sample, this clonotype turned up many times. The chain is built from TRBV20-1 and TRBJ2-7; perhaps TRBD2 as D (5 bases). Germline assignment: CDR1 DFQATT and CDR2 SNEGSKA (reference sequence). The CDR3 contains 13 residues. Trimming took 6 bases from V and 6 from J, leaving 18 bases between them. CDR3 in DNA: TGCAGTGCCCCCCCCGGCCCGGGAAGCGAGCAGTACTTC. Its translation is CSAPPGPGSEQYF.

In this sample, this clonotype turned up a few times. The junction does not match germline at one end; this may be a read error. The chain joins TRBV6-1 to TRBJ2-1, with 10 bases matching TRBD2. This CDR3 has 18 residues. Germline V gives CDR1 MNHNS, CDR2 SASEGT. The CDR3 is CASSLSGRALTLSNEHFF. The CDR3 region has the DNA TGTGCCAGCAGCCTGAGCGGGAGGGCCCTCACTTTAAGCAATGAGCACTTCTTC.

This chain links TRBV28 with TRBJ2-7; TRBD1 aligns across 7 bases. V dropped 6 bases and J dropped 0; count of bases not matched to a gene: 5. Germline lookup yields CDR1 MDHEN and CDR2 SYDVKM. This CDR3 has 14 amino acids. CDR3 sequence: CASSLQGTSYEQYF. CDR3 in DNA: TGTGCCAGCAGCCTACAGGGGACCTCCTACGAGCAGTACTTC.

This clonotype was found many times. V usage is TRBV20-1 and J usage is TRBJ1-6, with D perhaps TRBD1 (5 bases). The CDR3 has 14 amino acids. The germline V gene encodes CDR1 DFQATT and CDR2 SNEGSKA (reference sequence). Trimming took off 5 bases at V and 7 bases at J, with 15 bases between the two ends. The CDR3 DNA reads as TGCAGTGCTGTCCAGGGCTCAGGGAATTCACCCCTCCACTTT. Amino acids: CSAVQGSGNSPLHF.

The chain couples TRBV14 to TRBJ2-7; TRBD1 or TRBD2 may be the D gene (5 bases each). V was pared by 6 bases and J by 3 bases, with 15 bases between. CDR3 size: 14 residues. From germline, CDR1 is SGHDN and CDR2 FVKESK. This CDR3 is CASSWGISFYEQYF. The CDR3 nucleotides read TGTGCCAGCAGTTGGGGGATAAGTTTCTACGAGCAGTACTTC.

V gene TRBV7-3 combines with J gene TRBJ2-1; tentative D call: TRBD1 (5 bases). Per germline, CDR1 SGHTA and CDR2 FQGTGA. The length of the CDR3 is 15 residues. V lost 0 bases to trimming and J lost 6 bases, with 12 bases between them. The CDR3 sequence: CASSLTLAGFNEQFF. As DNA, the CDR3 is TGTGCCAGCAGCTTAACACTCGCAGGGTTCAATGAGCAGTTCTTC.

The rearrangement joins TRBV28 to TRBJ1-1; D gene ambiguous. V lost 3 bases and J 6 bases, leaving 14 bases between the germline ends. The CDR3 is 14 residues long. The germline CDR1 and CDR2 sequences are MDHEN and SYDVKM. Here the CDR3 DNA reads TGTGCCAGCAGTTTCTCCCGGACGGGTGCTGAAGCTTTCTTT. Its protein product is CASSFSRTGAEAFF.

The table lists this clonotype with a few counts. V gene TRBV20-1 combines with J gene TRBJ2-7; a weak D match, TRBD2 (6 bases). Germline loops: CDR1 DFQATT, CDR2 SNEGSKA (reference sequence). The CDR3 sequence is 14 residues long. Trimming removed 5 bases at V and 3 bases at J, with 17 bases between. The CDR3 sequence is CSAGGMTRDYEQYF. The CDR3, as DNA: TGCAGTGCTGGGGGAATGACTAGGGACTACGAGCAGTACTTC.

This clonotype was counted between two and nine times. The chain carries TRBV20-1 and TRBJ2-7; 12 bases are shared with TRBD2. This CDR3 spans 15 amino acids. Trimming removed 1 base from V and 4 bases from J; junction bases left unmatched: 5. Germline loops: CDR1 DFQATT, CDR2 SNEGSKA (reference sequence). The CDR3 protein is CSARAGGLAGYEQYF. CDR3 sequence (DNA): TGCAGTGCTAGAGCCGGGGGACTAGCGGGTTACGAGCAGTACTTC.

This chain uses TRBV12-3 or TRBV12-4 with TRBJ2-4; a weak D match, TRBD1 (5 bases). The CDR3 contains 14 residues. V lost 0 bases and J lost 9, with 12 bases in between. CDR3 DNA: TGTGCCAGCAGTTTAGCGGGGCCCCAAGGCATTCAGTACTTC. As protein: CASSLAGPQGIQYF.

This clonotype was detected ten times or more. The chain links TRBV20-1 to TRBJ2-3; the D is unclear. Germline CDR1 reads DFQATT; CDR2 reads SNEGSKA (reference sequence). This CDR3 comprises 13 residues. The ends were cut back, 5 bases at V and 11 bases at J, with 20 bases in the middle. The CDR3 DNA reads TGCAGTGCTCCCCGGTTGGTGGTTAGGGTGCAGTATTTT. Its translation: CSAPRLVVRVQYF.

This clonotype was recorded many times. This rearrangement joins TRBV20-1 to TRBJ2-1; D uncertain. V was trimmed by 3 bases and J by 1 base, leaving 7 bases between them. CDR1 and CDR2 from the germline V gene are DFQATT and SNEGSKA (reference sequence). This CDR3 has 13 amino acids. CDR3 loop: CSARAQSYNEQFF. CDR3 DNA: TGCAGTGCTAGGGCCCAATCCTACAATGAGCAGTTCTTC.

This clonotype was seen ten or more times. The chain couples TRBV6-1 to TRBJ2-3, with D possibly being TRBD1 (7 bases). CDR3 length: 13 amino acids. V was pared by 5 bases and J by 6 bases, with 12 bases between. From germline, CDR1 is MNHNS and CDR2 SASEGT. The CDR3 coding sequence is TGTGCCAGCAGTACCCCAGGGGGGGATACGCAGTATTTT. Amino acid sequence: CASSTPGGDTQYF.

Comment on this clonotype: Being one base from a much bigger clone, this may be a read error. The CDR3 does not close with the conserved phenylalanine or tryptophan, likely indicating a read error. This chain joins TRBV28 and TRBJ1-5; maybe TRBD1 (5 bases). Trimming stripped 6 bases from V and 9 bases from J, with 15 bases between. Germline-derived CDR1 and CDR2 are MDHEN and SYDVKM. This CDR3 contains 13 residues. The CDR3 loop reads CASSLSWTMPQHI. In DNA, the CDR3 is TGTGCCAGCAGCCTCTCTTGGACAATGCCCCAGCATATT.

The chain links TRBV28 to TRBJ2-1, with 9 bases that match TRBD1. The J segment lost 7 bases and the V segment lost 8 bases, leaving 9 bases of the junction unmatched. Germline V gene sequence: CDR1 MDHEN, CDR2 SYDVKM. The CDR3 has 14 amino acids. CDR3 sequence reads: CASYRGTGRNEQFF. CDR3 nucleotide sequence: TGTGCCAGCTATAGGGGGACAGGGAGGAATGAGCAGTTCTTC.

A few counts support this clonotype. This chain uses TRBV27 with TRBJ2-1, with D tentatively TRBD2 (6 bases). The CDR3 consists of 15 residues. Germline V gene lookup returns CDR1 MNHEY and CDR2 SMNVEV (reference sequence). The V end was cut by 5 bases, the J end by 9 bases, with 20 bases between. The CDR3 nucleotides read TGTGCCAGCAGTCCCCAGTGGAGGGGAATAAGTGAGCAGTTCTTC. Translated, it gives CASSPQWRGISEQFF.

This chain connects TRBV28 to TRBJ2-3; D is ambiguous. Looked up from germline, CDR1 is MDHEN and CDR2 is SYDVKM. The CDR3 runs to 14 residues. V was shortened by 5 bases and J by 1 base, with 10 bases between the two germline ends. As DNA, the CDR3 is TGTGCCAGCAGTCTCTTGACACGCACAGATACGCAGTATTTT. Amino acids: CASSLLTRTDTQYF. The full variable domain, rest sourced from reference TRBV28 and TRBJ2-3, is DVKVTQSSRYLVKRTGEKVFLECVQDMDHENMFWYRQDPGLGLRLIYFSYDVKMKEKGDIPEGYSVSREKKERFSLILESASTNQTSMYLCASSLLTRTDTQYFGPGTRLTVL.

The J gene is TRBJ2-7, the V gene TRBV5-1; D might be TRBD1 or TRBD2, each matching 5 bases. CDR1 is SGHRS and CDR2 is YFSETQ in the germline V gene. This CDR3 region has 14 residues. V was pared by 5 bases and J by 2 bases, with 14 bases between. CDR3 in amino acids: CASSLRGEAYEQYF. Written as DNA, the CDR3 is TGCGCCAGCAGTTTGAGGGGTGAGGCCTACGAGCAGTACTTC.

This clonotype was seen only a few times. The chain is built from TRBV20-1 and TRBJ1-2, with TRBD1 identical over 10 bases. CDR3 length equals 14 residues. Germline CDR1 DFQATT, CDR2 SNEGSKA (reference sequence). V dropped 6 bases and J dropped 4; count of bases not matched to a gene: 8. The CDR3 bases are TGCAGTGCAGTCGACAGGGGGCTTCGCTATGGCTACACCTTC. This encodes CSAVDRGLRYGYTF.

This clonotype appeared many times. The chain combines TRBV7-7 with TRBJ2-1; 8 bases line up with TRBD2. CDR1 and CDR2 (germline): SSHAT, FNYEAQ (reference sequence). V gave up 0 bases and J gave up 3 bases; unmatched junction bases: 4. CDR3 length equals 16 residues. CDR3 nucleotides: TGTGCCAGCAGCTTAGCGGCCACTAGCGGCTACAATGAGCAGTTCTTC. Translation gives CASSLAATSGYNEQFF.

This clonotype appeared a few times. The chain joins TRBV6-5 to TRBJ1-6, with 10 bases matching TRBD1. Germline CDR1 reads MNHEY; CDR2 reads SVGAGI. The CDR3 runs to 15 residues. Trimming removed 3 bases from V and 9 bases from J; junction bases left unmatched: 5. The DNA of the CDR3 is TGTGCCAGCAGTTATTCAGGACAGGGGGGTTCACCCCTCCACTTT. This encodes CASSYSGQGGSPLHF.

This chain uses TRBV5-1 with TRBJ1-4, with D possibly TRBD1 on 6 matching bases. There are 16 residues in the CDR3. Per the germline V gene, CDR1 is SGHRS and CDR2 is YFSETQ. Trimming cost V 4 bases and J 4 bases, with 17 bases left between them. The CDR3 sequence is CASSKEGGAGNEKLFF. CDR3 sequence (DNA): TGCGCCAGCAGCAAGGAGGGGGGCGCGGGTAATGAAAAACTGTTTTTT.

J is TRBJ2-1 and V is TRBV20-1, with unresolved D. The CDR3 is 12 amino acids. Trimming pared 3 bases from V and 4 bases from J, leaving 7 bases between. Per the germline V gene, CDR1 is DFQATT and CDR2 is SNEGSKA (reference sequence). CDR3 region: CSASWVYNEQFF. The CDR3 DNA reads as TGCAGTGCTAGTTGGGTTTACAATGAGCAGTTCTTC.

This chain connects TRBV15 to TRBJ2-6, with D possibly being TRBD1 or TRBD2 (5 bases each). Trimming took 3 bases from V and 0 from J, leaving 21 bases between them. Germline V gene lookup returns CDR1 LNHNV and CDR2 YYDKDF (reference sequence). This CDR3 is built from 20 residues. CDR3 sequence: CATSSTRGQGTFSGANVLTF. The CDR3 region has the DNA TGTGCCACCAGCAGCACTAGGGGCCAGGGTACCTTCTCTGGGGCCAACGTCCTGACTTTC.

In DNA form, the CDR3 reads TGTGCCAGCAGTCACGGACAGGGGAGGGGCTACACCTTC. Protein product: CASSHGQGRGYTF. This sequence joins TRBV28 and TRBJ1-2; 9 bases line up with TRBD1. CDR3 size: 13 residues. After removal of 5 bases from V and 8 bases from J, the junction contained 6 bases not matched to a gene. In germline, CDR1 is MDHEN, CDR2 SYDVKM.